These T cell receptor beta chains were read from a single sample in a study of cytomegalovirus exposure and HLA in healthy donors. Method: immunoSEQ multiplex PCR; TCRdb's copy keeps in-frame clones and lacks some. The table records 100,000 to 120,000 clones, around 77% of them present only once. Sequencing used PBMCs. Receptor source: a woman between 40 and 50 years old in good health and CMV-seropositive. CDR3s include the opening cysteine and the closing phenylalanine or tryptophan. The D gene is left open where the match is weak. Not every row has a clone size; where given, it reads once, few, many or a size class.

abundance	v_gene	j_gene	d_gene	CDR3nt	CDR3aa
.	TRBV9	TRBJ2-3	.	TGTGCCAGCAGCGTATTGAGCTCACCTAGCACAGATACGCAGTATTTT	CASSVLSSPSTDTQYF
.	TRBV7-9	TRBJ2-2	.	TGTGCCAGCATCCCCAGAGCGGAAAACACCGGGGAGCTGTTTTTT	CASIPRAENTGELFF
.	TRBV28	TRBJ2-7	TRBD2	TGTGCCAGCTCTCCTAGCGGGTTCTACGAGCAGTACTTC	CASSPSGFYEQYF
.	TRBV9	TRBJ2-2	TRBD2	TGTGCCAGCAGTAACCGACTAGCGGGGGGCCGCGGGGCCGGGGAGCTGTTTTTT	CASSNRLAGGRGAGELFF
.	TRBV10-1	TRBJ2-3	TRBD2	TGCGCCAGCGATCCGGGACTACCCGCTTCTAGCACAGATACGCAGTATTTT	CASDPGLPASSTDTQYF
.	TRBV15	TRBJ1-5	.	TGTGCCACCAGCAGAGATTTAGGACAGTTGGGCAATCAGCCCCAGCATTTT	CATSRDLGQLGNQPQHF
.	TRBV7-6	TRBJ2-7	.	TGTGCCAGCAGCCCCCAGGGGGGATACTACGAGCAGTACTTC	CASSPQGGYYEQYF
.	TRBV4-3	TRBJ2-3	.	TGCGCCAGCAGCCAAGGGCGGACAGCTTACTCCACAGATACGCAGTATTTT	CASSQGRTAYSTDTQYF
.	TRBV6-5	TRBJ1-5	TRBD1	TGTGCCAGAGAGGGGGCCAATCAGCCCCAGCATTTT	CAREGANQPQHF
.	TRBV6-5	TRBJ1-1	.	TGTGCCAGCAGTTACGCGTACAGTCCAGATCCGGCTTTCTTT	CASSYAYSPDPAFF
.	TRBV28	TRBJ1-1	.	TGTGCCAGCAATATGGTCCCACAGGCTGAAGCTTTCTTT	CASNMVPQAEAFF
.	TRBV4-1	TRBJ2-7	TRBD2	TGCGCCAGCAGCAAACTAGCGGGGGCTCCCTACGAGCAGTACTTC	CASSKLAGAPYEQYF
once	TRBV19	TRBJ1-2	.	TGTGCCAGTAGTGAAGACCGGGATCCCCTCTTATATGGCTACACCTTC	CASSEDRDPLLYGYTF
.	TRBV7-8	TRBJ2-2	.	TGTGCCAGCAGCCCCCCCGGAGGGAACACCGGGGAGCTGTTTTTT	CASSPPGGNTGELFF
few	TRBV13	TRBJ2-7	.	TGTGCCAGCAGCCCGGGGATAGTAGGGCGCAACTCCTACGAGCAGTACTTC	CASSPGIVGRNSYEQYF
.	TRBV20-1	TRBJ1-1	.	TGCAGTGCGAGAGACAGGTACGCTTTCTTT	CSARDRYAFF
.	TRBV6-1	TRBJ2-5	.	TGTGCCAGCAGGCGAAGTCCGGAGACCCAGTACTTC	CASRRSPETQYF
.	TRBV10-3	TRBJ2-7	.	TGTGCCATCAGTGAGTCGATTCTGTTGGACACAACCTACGAGCAGTACTTC	CAISESILLDTTYEQYF
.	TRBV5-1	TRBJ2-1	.	TGCGCCAGCAGCTTGGGACCCCAGGTGGGAGAAAAGAATGAGCAGTTCTTC	CASSLGPQVGEKNEQFF
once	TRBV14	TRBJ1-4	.	TGTGCCAGCAGCCAAGGAGAGGGGGACTATAATGAAAAACTGTTTTTT	CASSQGEGDYNEKLFF
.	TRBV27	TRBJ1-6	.	TGTGCCAGCAGTTTATCGGTAACAGGGATTAATTCACCCCTCCACTTT	CASSLSVTGINSPLHF
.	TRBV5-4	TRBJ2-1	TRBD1	TGTGCCAGCACCCTTACCGGGACAGGGGGGCTTGAGCAGTTCTTC	CASTLTGTGGLEQFF
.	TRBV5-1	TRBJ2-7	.	TGCGCCAGCAGCTCGCGCAGGGGCAACTACGAGCAGTACTTC	CASSSRRGNYEQYF
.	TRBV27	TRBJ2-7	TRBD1	TGTGCCAGCAGTCCGGGGTGGGACAGCTCCTACGAGCAGTACTTC	CASSPGWDSSYEQYF
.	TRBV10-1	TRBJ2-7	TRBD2	TGCGCCAGCAGCCGACTAGCGGGGGGTTCCTACGAGCAGTACTTC	CASSRLAGGSYEQYF
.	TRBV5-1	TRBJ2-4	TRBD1	TGCGCCAGCAGCTTAACGAGGGGGCAGGGAAACATTCAGTACTTC	CASSLTRGQGNIQYF
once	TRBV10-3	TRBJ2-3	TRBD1	TGTGCCATCAGTGAGAAGTGGGGACAGGGGAGCGTAAGTAGCACAGATACGCAGTATTTT	CAISEKWGQGSVSSTDTQYF
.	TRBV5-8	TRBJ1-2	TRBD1	TGTGCCAGCAGCTTACGAAACGGAGACAGGGAGAACTATGGCTACACCTTC	CASSLRNGDRENYGYTF